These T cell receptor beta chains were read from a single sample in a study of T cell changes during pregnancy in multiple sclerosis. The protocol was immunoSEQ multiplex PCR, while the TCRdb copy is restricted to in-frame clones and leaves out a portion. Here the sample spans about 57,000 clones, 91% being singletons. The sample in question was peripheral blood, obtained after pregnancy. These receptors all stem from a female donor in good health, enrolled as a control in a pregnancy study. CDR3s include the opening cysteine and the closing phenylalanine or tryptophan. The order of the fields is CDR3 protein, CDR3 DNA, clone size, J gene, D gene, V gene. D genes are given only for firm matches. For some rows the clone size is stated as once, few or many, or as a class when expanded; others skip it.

CASTKSGQSSYNEQFF,TGTGCCAGCACCAAATCAGGACAGAGCTCCTACAATGAGCAGTTCTTC,NA,TRBJ2-1,NA,TRBV6-8
CASSFRRSEGQYF,TGTGCCAGCAGCTTTCGGAGGTCCGAGGGGCAGTACTTC,NA,TRBJ2-7,NA,TRBV7-2
CASSQDGTGNNSPLHF,TGCGCCAGCAGCCAAGACGGGACAGGGAATAATTCACCCCTCCACTTT,few,TRBJ1-6,TRBD1,TRBV4-3
CASSKGGQDDYGYTF,TGTGCCAGCAGCAAAGGCGGACAGGACGATTACGGCTACACCTTC,NA,TRBJ1-2,NA,TRBV21-1
CASSLLGGMGTEAFF,TGCGCCAGCAGCTTACTCGGGGGTATGGGGACTGAAGCTTTCTTT,NA,TRBJ1-1,NA,TRBV5-1
CASSQAGGGPGGYTF,TGCGCCAGCAGCCAAGCTGGGGGGGGTCCGGGTGGCTACACCTTC,NA,TRBJ1-2,NA,TRBV4-3
CASSPSHRGSGNTIYF,TGTGCCAGCAGCCCCTCCCATAGAGGCTCTGGAAACACCATATATTTT,once,TRBJ1-3,NA,TRBV7-8
CASSYSGSVHEQYF,TGTGCCAGCAGTTATTCCGGGAGTGTCCACGAGCAGTACTTC,once,TRBJ2-7,NA,TRBV28
CASSRSSGTATYGYTF,TGTGCCAGCAGCCGTTCATCCGGGACAGCAACTTATGGCTACACCTTC,NA,TRBJ1-2,TRBD1,TRBV13
CASSLGDRGMSYEQYF,TGTGCCAGCAGTTTAGGGGACAGGGGAATGTCCTACGAGCAGTACTTC,NA,TRBJ2-7,TRBD1,TRBV27
CASSLVRGASYEQYF,TGTGCCAGCAGCTTAGTCCGGGGAGCGTCCTACGAGCAGTACTTC,NA,TRBJ2-7,NA,TRBV7-9
CASSRTGGASGSQPQHF,TGTGCCAGCTCGAGGACAGGGGGCGCGTCAGGGAGTCAGCCCCAGCATTTT,NA,TRBJ1-5,TRBD1,TRBV18
CASSLEGALDSPLHF,TGTGCCAGCAGCTTAGAAGGGGCGCTGGATTCACCCCTCCACTTT,NA,TRBJ1-6,NA,TRBV7-2
CASSSRGTHTEAFF,TGTGCCAGCAGCTCTCGGGGAACACACACTGAAGCTTTCTTT,once,TRBJ1-1,NA,TRBV7-3
CASSLDVGTGAETQYF,TGTGCCAGCAGCTTAGATGTAGGGACAGGAGCTGAGACCCAGTACTTC,NA,TRBJ2-5,TRBD1,TRBV7-9
CAISDLGILTEAFF,TGTGCCATCAGTGACTTGGGCATCCTAACTGAAGCTTTCTTT,once,TRBJ1-1,NA,TRBV10-3
CASSLSWGGSGNTIYF,TGTGCCAGCAGCTTAAGTTGGGGAGGGTCTGGAAACACCATATATTTT,NA,TRBJ1-3,NA,TRBV7-6
CASSYSTANTEAFF,TGTGCCAGCAGTTACTCGACAGCGAACACTGAAGCTTTCTTT,NA,TRBJ1-1,NA,TRBV6-5
CASSQDSQGNYGYTF,TGCGCCAGCAGCCAAGATTCACAGGGGAACTATGGCTACACCTTC,NA,TRBJ1-2,TRBD1,TRBV4-3
CASSFHSTSGSYEQFF,TGTGCCAGCAGTTTCCACTCGACTAGCGGGTCATATGAGCAGTTCTTC,NA,TRBJ2-1,TRBD2,TRBV27
CASSYATNQPQHF,TGTGCCAGCAGTTACGCCACAAATCAGCCCCAGCATTTT,NA,TRBJ1-5,NA,TRBV6-5
CASSRQHTEAFF,TGTGCCAGCAGTCGACAGCACACTGAAGCTTTCTTT,NA,TRBJ1-1,NA,TRBV6-6
CASSSRRDRRLNTEAFF,TGTGCCAGCAGCTCGCGTCGGGACAGGAGATTGAACACTGAAGCTTTCTTT,NA,TRBJ1-1,NA,TRBV12-1
CASSPRRNTGELFF,TGTGCTAGCAGCCCCCGTAGGAACACCGGGGAGCTGTTTTTT,NA,TRBJ2-2,NA,TRBV7-7
CASSLTGNNYGYTF,TGTGCCAGCAGCTTAACAGGAAATAACTATGGCTACACCTTC,NA,TRBJ1-2,NA,TRBV7-2
CASSQDQGYEQYF,TGTGCCAGCAGCCAAGATCAGGGGTACGAGCAGTACTTC,NA,TRBJ2-7,NA,TRBV4-2
CSVESGDTNTDTQYF,TGCAGCGTTGAATCAGGGGATACTAACACAGATACGCAGTATTTT,NA,TRBJ2-3,NA,TRBV29-1
CANHPNRVLYGYTF,TGTGCCAACCACCCTAACAGGGTTCTCTATGGCTACACCTTC,NA,TRBJ1-2,NA,TRBV21-1
CASSLVGGAYQETQYF,TGTGCCAGCAGCTTGGTTGGCGGGGCATACCAGGAGACCCAGTACTTC,NA,TRBJ2-5,NA,TRBV5-6
CASSYRGRLGEQYF,TGTGCCAGCAGTTACAGGGGGCGCCTTGGCGAGCAGTACTTC,NA,TRBJ2-7,TRBD1,TRBV6-6
CATSRERGGYNEQFF,TGTGCCACCAGCAGAGAGCGGGGGGGCTACAATGAGCAGTTCTTC,NA,TRBJ2-1,TRBD2,TRBV15
CASSLVGLAGGAETQYF,TGTGCCAGCAGCTTGGTTGGGCTAGCGGGGGGTGCAGAGACCCAGTACTTC,NA,TRBJ2-5,TRBD2,TRBV5-6
CASSQDPGIWDSGNYGYTF,TGTGCCAGCAGCCAAGACCCCGGTATATGGGACTCAGGGAACTATGGCTACACCTTC,NA,TRBJ1-2,NA,TRBV4-2
CASSSPRRDHYGYTF,TGTGCCAGCAGCTCCCCGAGGCGGGACCATTATGGCTACACCTTC,NA,TRBJ1-2,NA,TRBV11-3
CASSGGAPDTQYF,TGTGCCAGCAGTGGCGGGGCTCCAGATACGCAGTATTTT,once,TRBJ2-3,NA,TRBV9
CATEVRTGDGYTF,TGTGCCACCGAGGTCAGGACTGGAGATGGCTACACCTTC,once,TRBJ1-2,NA,TRBV6-1
CASSLPTPGTRTRMNTEAFF,TGCGCCAGCAGCTTGCCCACCCCAGGGACCCGGACTAGGATGAACACTGAAGCTTTCTTT,few,TRBJ1-1,NA,TRBV5-1
CASSQESGGSRNEQFF,TGCGCCAGCAGCCAAGAGAGTGGCGGGAGTAGAAATGAGCAGTTCTTC,NA,TRBJ2-1,TRBD2,TRBV4-3
CASLSGRAAYNEQFF,TGTGCCAGCCTCTCCGGGAGGGCGGCATACAATGAGCAATTCTTC,NA,TRBJ2-1,TRBD2,TRBV6-1
CATSRDHRVSDTQYF,TGTGCCACCAGCAGAGACCACAGGGTTTCGGATACGCAGTATTTT,few,TRBJ2-3,NA,TRBV15
CASSLVLSETQYF,TGTGCCAGCAGTTTAGTGTTGTCGGAGACCCAGTACTTC,NA,TRBJ2-5,NA,TRBV28